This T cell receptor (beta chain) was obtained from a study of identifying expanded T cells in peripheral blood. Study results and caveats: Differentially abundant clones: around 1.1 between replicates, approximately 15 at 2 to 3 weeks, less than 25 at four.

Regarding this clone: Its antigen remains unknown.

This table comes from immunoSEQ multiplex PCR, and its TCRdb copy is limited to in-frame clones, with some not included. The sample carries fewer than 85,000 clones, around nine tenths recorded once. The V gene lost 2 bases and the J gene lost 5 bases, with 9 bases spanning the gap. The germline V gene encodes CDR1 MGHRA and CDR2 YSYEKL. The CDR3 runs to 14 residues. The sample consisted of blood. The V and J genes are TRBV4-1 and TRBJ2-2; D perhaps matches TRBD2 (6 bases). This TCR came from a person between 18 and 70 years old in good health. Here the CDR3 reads CASSQIGSTGELFF. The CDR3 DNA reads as TGCGCCAGCAGCCAAATCGGGAGTACCGGGGAGCTGTTTTTT.